This T cell receptor beta chain comes out of a study of OX40 agonist ivuxolimab in advanced cancers. Across the study: Patients received intravenous ivuxolimab every 2 weeks at 0.01 to 10 mg/kg. The dose-escalation cohort was around 83% male, with a mean age of around 60 years, ranging roughly 20 to 90.

Profiling relied on immunoSEQ multiplex PCR, and the TCRdb table lists in-frame clones only, not all of them. The table has 35,000 to 40,000 clones, 70% to 85% seen once. This CDR3 has 15 residues. The germline gives CDR1 SGHRS, CDR2 YFSETQ. V was shortened by 0 bases and J by 1 base, with 10 bases between the two germline ends. This receptor was taken from an adult with an advanced solid tumor such as melanoma, head and neck, liver or kidney cancer. The sample was CD4+ or CD8+ T cells sorted from blood, taken in a trial of the OX40 agonist ivuxolimab. The chain joins TRBV5-1 to TRBJ1-1; D is perhaps TRBD1 (5 bases). The CDR3 nucleotides read TGCGCCAGCAGCTTGGAGTGGGACCAGAACACTGAAGCTTTCTTT. Encoded protein: CASSLEWDQNTEAFF.